This TCR beta chain was observed in a study of siplizumab effects on memory and regulatory T cells. General study points: The majority of clones, roughly 80-95% of proliferating CD4+ or CD8+ clones, lacked an assignable naive or memory phenotype. Naive T cells apparently outstripped memory cells in diversity and seemed major alloresponse contributors.

On this clone itself: Its antigen is undetermined.

The germline V gene has CDR1 SGHDT and CDR2 YYEEEE. This CDR3 spans 13 amino acids. V lost 5 bases and J lost 1, with 9 bases in between. Only in-frame clones appear in the TCRdb table, and some are missing; sequencing was by immunoSEQ multiplex PCR. The sample has 65,000 to 70,000 clones; around nine tenths are singletons. The sequence came from a human donor in good health. Sequenced sample: Tregs sorted from blood. This chain links TRBV5-6 with TRBJ1-2; D is undetermined. The CDR3 coding sequence is TGTGCCAGCAGGCTAGCTGTTAACTATGGCTACACCTTC. Translated, it gives CASRLAVNYGYTF.